This is a list of T cell receptor beta chains from one sample in a study of T cells in Graves' hyperthyroidism and ophthalmopathy. TCRdb called the multiplex PCR reads again in MiXCR, with one record for every CDR3 protein. This table has roughly 740,000 distinct CDR3 sequences, about 17% appearing once. Sequenced: blood. Receptors originate from a man aged 18-30 years with Graves' hyperthyroidism. CDR3s include the opening cysteine and the closing phenylalanine or tryptophan.

j_call: TRBJ2-7; v_call: TRBV20-1; cdr3_aa: CSAGGPLDEQYF
j_call: TRBJ2-7; v_call: TRBV27; cdr3_aa: CASIRSAGRYEQYF
j_call: TRBJ1-2; v_call: TRBV18; cdr3_aa: CASQPGQGDGYTF
j_call: TRBJ2-2; v_call: TRBV7-6; cdr3_aa: CASSMARGSGELFF
j_call: TRBJ2-3; v_call: TRBV6-5; cdr3_aa: CASSYTGVTTDTQYF
j_call: TRBJ2-6; v_call: TRBV7-9; cdr3_aa: CASSLTSGGAGANVLTF
j_call: TRBJ2-1; v_call: TRBV29-1; cdr3_aa: CSAEGERAGDEQFF
j_call: TRBJ2-3; v_call: TRBV19; cdr3_aa: CASRKSSGTDTQYF
j_call: TRBJ1-1; v_call: TRBV6-2/TRBV6-3; cdr3_aa: CASSYSRTANTEAFF
j_call: TRBJ1-1; v_call: TRBV28; cdr3_aa: CALGQPGGTEAFF
j_call: TRBJ2-5; v_call: TRBV2; cdr3_aa: CASSVRWSETQYF
j_call: TRBJ1-2; v_call: TRBV28; cdr3_aa: CASSLFGTGGSYGYTF
j_call: TRBJ2-4; v_call: TRBV12-3/TRBV12-4; cdr3_aa: CASSLQGGLSIQYF
j_call: TRBJ1-1; v_call: TRBV29-1; cdr3_aa: CSVGRDRGIWTEAFF
j_call: TRBJ2-7; v_call: TRBV27; cdr3_aa: CASSSSWASSGDEQYF
j_call: TRBJ1-1; v_call: TRBV6-2/TRBV6-3; cdr3_aa: CASRGTGTHTEAFF
j_call: TRBJ2-3; v_call: TRBV7-6; cdr3_aa: CASSYGSGPDTQYF
j_call: TRBJ2-6; v_call: TRBV7-9; cdr3_aa: CASSFETGANVLTF
j_call: TRBJ2-7; v_call: TRBV10-2; cdr3_aa: CASPGTSGVWEQYF
j_call: TRBJ1-5; v_call: TRBV27; cdr3_aa: CASSPVYSNQPQHF
j_call: TRBJ2-6; v_call: TRBV4-3; cdr3_aa: CASSQEGHLLSGANVLTF
j_call: TRBJ1-4; v_call: TRBV2; cdr3_aa: CASSGTSRGTTNEKLFF
j_call: TRBJ2-3; v_call: TRBV6-1; cdr3_aa: CASSEGDVDTDTQYF
j_call: TRBJ1-5; v_call: TRBV5-1; cdr3_aa: CASSLDVNQPQHF
j_call: TRBJ2-1; v_call: TRBV7-6; cdr3_aa: CASSLARSGSYNEQFF
j_call: TRBJ2-3; v_call: TRBV7-9; cdr3_aa: CASSFYGADTQYF
j_call: TRBJ1-1; v_call: TRBV28; cdr3_aa: CASSRPRFLTGYTEAFF
j_call: TRBJ1-2; v_call: TRBV28; cdr3_aa: CASSLSLGGAGYTF